Listed below are T cell receptor beta chains from one sample, sequenced in a study of T cells after yellow fever vaccination. TCRdb reprocessed the 5' RACE reads with MiXCR, giving one entry per CDR3 protein. The sample carries around 260,000 distinct CDR3 sequences, 5.2% recorded once. Sequencing used CD4+ T cells sorted from PBMCs, obtained on the day of the yellow fever booster vaccination. Receptors originate from a man younger than 35 who received the YFV17D yellow fever vaccine. The CDR3 runs from the conserved cysteine through the conserved F or W. The D gene is left open where the match is weak. The size entry is marked missing in some rows and otherwise reads once, few, many or a size class.

CDR3aa	CDR3nt	abundance	d_gene	j_gene	v_gene
CASTPQVSLYGYTF	TGTGCCAGTACCCCACAGGTCTCCCTCTATGGCTACACCTTC	many	-	TRBJ1-2	TRBV19
CASSRIPRTASYEQYF	TGCGCCAGCAGCCGCATCCCCCGGACGGCCTCCTACGAGCAGTACTTC	many	-	TRBJ2-7	TRBV4-1
CASSRDTVYTF	TGCGCCAGCAGCAGAGACACTGTCTACACCTTC	many	-	TRBJ1-2	TRBV5-1
CASSYSVRGTLYF	TGTGCCAGCAGTTACTCTGTACGGGGTACGCTGTACTTC	-	-	TRBJ2-7	TRBV6-5
CASSQDRGTDATNEKLFF	TGCGCCAGCAGCCAAGATCGGGGCACCGATGCAACTAATGAAAAACTGTTTTTT	many	-	TRBJ1-4	TRBV4-1
CASSLSGGSSYNEQFF	TGTGCCAGCAGCTTAAGCGGGGGGAGCTCCTACAATGAGCAGTTCTTC	many	TRBD2	TRBJ2-1	TRBV5-6
CAWDPGQGYYEQYF	TGTGCCTGGGACCCGGGACAGGGGTACTACGAGCAGTACTTC	many	TRBD1	TRBJ2-7	TRBV30
CASSYSRGGSEQYF	TGTGCCAGCAGTTACTCGAGGGGTGGGAGCGAGCAGTACTTC	few	-	TRBJ2-7	TRBV6-5
CASRDPPANTGELFF	TGTGCCAGTAGGGATCCCCCCGCGAACACCGGGGAGCTGTTTTTT	few	-	TRBJ2-2	TRBV19
CASSYGGVFTEAFF	TGTGCCAGCAGTTACGGCGGGGTATTCACTGAAGCTTTCTTT	few	-	TRBJ1-1	TRBV6-6
CASRLAGAPQETQYF	TGTGCCAGCAGGCTAGCGGGGGCACCCCAAGAGACCCAGTACTTC	-	TRBD2	TRBJ2-5	TRBV6-2/TRBV6-3
CASSYSQTREKLFF	TGTGCCAGCAGTTACTCACAGACGCGTGAAAAACTGTTTTTT	many	-	TRBJ1-4	TRBV6-5
CASSTAQQETQYF	TGTGCCAGTAGCACGGCTCAACAAGAGACCCAGTACTTC	few	-	TRBJ2-5	TRBV19
CSAPRVGANEQFF	TGCAGTGCTCCCAGAGTGGGGGCCAATGAGCAGTTCTTC	many	-	TRBJ2-1	TRBV20-1
CASSLAGEKLFF	TGTGCCAGCAGCTTAGCGGGAGAAAAACTGTTTTTT	many	-	TRBJ1-4	TRBV5-1
CSVEAGGTQETQYF	TGCAGCGTTGAAGCCGGCGGTACCCAAGAGACCCAGTACTTC	few	-	TRBJ2-5	TRBV29-1
CASSFRQANEKLFF	TGTGCCAGCAGCTTCCGACAGGCTAATGAAAAACTGTTTTTT	many	-	TRBJ1-4	TRBV7-9
CASRPETGINGELFF	TGTGCCAGCAGACCTGAGACAGGGATAAACGGGGAGCTGTTTTTT	few	TRBD1	TRBJ2-2	TRBV2
CASSFRLIDGYTF	TGTGCCAGCAGCTTCCGGTTGATTGATGGCTACACCTTC	once	-	TRBJ1-2	TRBV7-2
CASSLANGTGQETQYF	TGCGCCAGCAGCTTGGCCAACGGGACAGGGCAGGAGACCCAGTACTTC	many	TRBD1	TRBJ2-5	TRBV5-1
CASSLGYTKETQYF	TGCGCCAGCAGCTTGGGGTACACCAAAGAGACCCAGTACTTC	many	-	TRBJ2-5	TRBV5-1
CASSRDRAQQFF	TGCGCCAGCTCTAGGGATCGGGCCCAGCAGTTCTTC	-	-	TRBJ2-1	TRBV5-1
CASSFLSWGRGANYGYTF	TGTGCCAGCAGCTTCCTGAGTTGGGGGAGGGGAGCTAACTATGGCTACACCTTC	many	-	TRBJ1-2	TRBV7-2
CAIRGQASGTQYF	TGTGCCATCAGGGGACAGGCGTCGGGGACCCAGTACTTC	-	TRBD1	TRBJ2-5	TRBV10-3
CSARDPWTAPLGTEAFF	TGCAGTGCTAGAGATCCCTGGACAGCACCCCTAGGCACTGAAGCTTTCTTT	-	-	TRBJ1-1	TRBV20-1
CASSHPRLAGVGELFF	TGTGCCAGCAGCCATCCCAGACTAGCGGGGGTGGGGGAGCTGTTTTTT	-	TRBD2	TRBJ2-2	TRBV7-8
CASSLGTRQLYQETQYF	TGTGCCAGCAGCTTAGGGACCCGACAGTTGTACCAAGAGACCCAGTACTTC	-	-	TRBJ2-5	TRBV11-2
CASSSVGGRETQYF	TGTGCCAGCAGCTCCGTGGGGGGGCGGGAGACCCAGTACTTC	few	-	TRBJ2-5	TRBV11-2
CASRLQDSPLHF	TGTGCCAGCCGCTTACAAGATTCACCCCTCCACTTT	-	-	TRBJ1-6	TRBV28
CASSSSPLSGRETQYF	TGCGCCAGCAGCTCCTCACCGCTTAGCGGGCGAGAGACCCAGTACTTC	-	TRBD2	TRBJ2-5	TRBV5-1
CASSPQGGGNTIYF	TGTGCCAGCAGCCCACAGGGAGGTGGAAACACCATATATTTT	many	-	TRBJ1-3	TRBV7-9
CASSQGTSGDTDTQYF	TGTGCCAGCAGTCAAGGGACTAGCGGGGACACAGATACGCAGTATTTT	many	TRBD2	TRBJ2-3	TRBV7-2
CASSLPQVVGELFF	TGTGCCAGCAGTTTACCCCAGGTGGTCGGGGAGCTGTTTTTT	many	-	TRBJ2-2	TRBV12-3/TRBV12-4
CASSLPGGNGETQYF	TGTGCCAGCAGTTTACCCGGGGGGAATGGAGAGACCCAGTACTTC	many	TRBD2	TRBJ2-5	TRBV28
CASFQGSGANVLTF	TGTGCCAGCTTCCAGGGCTCTGGGGCCAACGTCCTGACTTTC	many	-	TRBJ2-6	TRBV6-2/TRBV6-3
CASSQQGSNYGYTF	TGTGCCAGCAGTCAGCAGGGGTCCAACTATGGCTACACCTTC	few	-	TRBJ1-2	TRBV6-2/TRBV6-3
CSARNSNEQFF	TGCAGTGCTAGAAACAGCAATGAGCAGTTCTTC	few	-	TRBJ2-1	TRBV20-1
CASRRGGDSGANVLTF	TGTGCCAGCAGACGGGGGGGCGACTCTGGGGCCAACGTCCTGACTTTC	few	TRBD2	TRBJ2-6	TRBV12-3/TRBV12-4
CASSPGVGGDRTQYF	TGTGCCAGCAGCCCTGGGGTAGGCGGGGATCGGACCCAGTACTTC	-	-	TRBJ2-5	TRBV4-2
CASRPRLADTQYF	TGTGCCAGCAGACCCCGACTAGCTGATACGCAGTATTTT	-	TRBD2	TRBJ2-3	TRBV5-6
CASSGDSFTYEQYF	TGTGCCAGCAGCGGAGACTCCTTTACCTACGAGCAGTACTTC	-	-	TRBJ2-7	TRBV7-2
CASSRITDGYTF	TGTGCCAGCAGCCGGATAACCGACGGCTACACCTTC	-	-	TRBJ1-2	TRBV7-9
CASSLIGLGEQFF	TGTGCCAGCAGTCTTATTGGCCTGGGGGAGCAGTTCTTC	many	-	TRBJ2-1	TRBV7-3
CASRRRGQETQYF	TGTGCCAGCCGTCGGCGAGGCCAAGAGACCCAGTACTTC	-	-	TRBJ2-5	TRBV28
CASSSPPGGSNTGELFF	TGTGCCAGCAGCTCCCCGCCGGGGGGGAGCAACACCGGGGAGCTGTTTTTT	few	TRBD2	TRBJ2-2	TRBV5-4
CASSGQREQYF	TGTGCCAGCAGTGGACAGAGAGAGCAGTACTTC	-	-	TRBJ2-7	TRBV12-3/TRBV12-4
CATSGWSGGRETQYF	TGTGCCACCAGTGGTTGGTCCGGGGGCAGGGAGACCCAGTACTTC	many	-	TRBJ2-5	TRBV24-1